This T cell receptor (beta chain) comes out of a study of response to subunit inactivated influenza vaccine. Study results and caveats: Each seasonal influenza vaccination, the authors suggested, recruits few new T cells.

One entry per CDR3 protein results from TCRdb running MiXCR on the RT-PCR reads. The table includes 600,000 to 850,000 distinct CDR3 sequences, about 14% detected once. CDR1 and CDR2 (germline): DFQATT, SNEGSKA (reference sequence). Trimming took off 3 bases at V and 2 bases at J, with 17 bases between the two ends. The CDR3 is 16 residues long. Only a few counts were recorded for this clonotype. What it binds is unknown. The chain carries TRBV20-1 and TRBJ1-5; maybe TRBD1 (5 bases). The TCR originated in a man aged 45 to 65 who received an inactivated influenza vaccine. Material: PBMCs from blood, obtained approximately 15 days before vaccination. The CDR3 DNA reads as TGCAGTGCTAGGAGACCGCGCCTCAGGGGCAATCAGCCCCAGCATTTT. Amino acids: CSARRPRLRGNQPQHF.